This T cell receptor (beta chain) is drawn from a study of blood T cell repertoires in COVID-19. Study as a whole: Sources were T cells, B-cell-depleted T cells, or PBMCs; the material itself was cDNA or gDNA.

This clone was picked up a small number of times. CDR3 length equals 15 residues. The V gene's germline CDR1 is LNHDA and CDR2 SQIVND (reference sequence). J lost 0 bases, V lost 2 bases, and 3 bases had no gene match. Using immunoSEQ multiplex PCR, the repertoire was profiled, and TCRdb retains in-frame clones only, with some absent. The sample lists 200,000 to 250,000 clones; around 85% were seen once. This TCR was recovered from a woman in her 40s with acute COVID-19. Sample: PBMCs or T cells enriched from blood (not recorded which). V gene TRBV19 combines with J gene TRBJ2-5, with 7 bases aligning to TRBD2. Here the CDR3 DNA reads TGTGCCAGTAGTATAAGGCGGGGGTACCAAGAGACCCAGTACTTC. Amino acids: CASSIRRGYQETQYF.